This TCR beta chain comes out of a study of metastatic and nonmetastatic thyroid tumors. Study-wide context: Patients with malignant and benign thyroid disease provided blood and tumor or nodule tissue, whose repertoires were compared. Overall study results and limits: When malignant thyroid tumors were compared with benign nodules, TCR beta diversity was reportedly significantly higher in the malignant tumors. This held in both blood and tumor samples.

Using MiXCR, TCRdb re-called clones from the PCR reads. This sample has around 34,000 clones; about a fifth occur once, and the top ten carry approximately 3%. Not a single patient had been given any form of treatment at any point before undergoing thyroid surgery. This clone was counted between two and nine times. Its antigen is still unknown. The TCR sequence derives from a male donor with papillary thyroid cancer or a benign thyroid nodule (not recorded which). Some clones in this sample may be carry-over from other donors' samples. The sequenced material came from tumor tissue.

The DNA for the CDR3 is TGTGCCAACAGACTAGCTGGTATGCCCGGGGAGCTGTTTTTT. This sequence encodes CANRLAGMPGELFF. The rearrangement links TRBV6-2 or TRBV6-3 to TRBJ2-2; 7 nucleotides agree with TRBD2. V lost 10 bases, J lost 6 bases, and 11 bases stayed unmatched. The CDR3 runs 14 residues. Per the germline V gene, CDR1 is MNHEY and CDR2 is SVGEGT.